This is a list of T cell receptor beta chains from one sample in a study of T cell responses to AZD1222 COVID-19 vaccine. Assay: immunoSEQ multiplex PCR; the TCRdb copy retains only in-frame clones and omits some. Among 150,000 to 200,000 clones listed, 90% to 95% were seen once. The source was peripheral blood, collected on day 0 of AZD1222 vaccination. The receptors shown here come from an adult in good health. CDR3s leave out the opening cysteine and the closing phenylalanine or tryptophan.

v_call cdr3_aa
TRBV14 ASSQSPRQGLFDTQY
TRBV28 ASRNSYGYT
TRBV5-1 ASSLGQGAGYGYT
TRBV7-9 ASSLARGNTGELF
TRBV12-3/TRBV12-4 ASTSPGATEAF
TRBV29-1 SVEEPPGGYT
TRBV3-1/TRBV3-2 ASSQGGGSGGF
TRBV6-4 ASSGQQTYGYT
TRBV7-3 ASSRSGGLDTEAF
TRBV28 ASNQVGYEQY
TRBV4-1 ASSPRDRLSEQY
TRBV10-3 AISAVSETQY
TRBV10-3 AISESNSNGVAF
TRBV7-6 ASSLELASGSLGETQY
TRBV11-2 ASSLVMGLGTEAF
TRBV29-1 SVDVSNTEAF
TRBV29-1 SGGAGTGGNEQY
TRBV2 ATRAGQGPYEQY
TRBV6-6 ASSYPRGEGSYEQY
TRBV19 ASSRWNTEAF
TRBV15 ATSSGGTDEQF
TRBV19 ASSIANQPQH
TRBV21-1 ASSTHPRRGADTDTQY